A selection of T cell receptor beta chains follows, all from one sample in a study of shared clonotypes between healthy human individuals. The table came from immunoSEQ multiplex PCR; TCRdb's copy has only in-frame clones and leaves some out. The sample lists a few million clones; just over 90% were seen once. The sample was naive CD4+ T cells sorted from blood. The receptors stem from a man aged 18 to 30 in good health. CDR3s include the opening cysteine and the closing phenylalanine or tryptophan. Fields, in order: clone size, V gene, D gene, J gene, CDR3 DNA, CDR3 protein. A D gene is named only where the DNA matches it firmly. Some rows have no size entry. The others give once, few or many, or a class for an expanded clone.

clone size: .
V gene: TRBV5-4
D gene: .
J gene: TRBJ1-4
CDR3 DNA: TGTGCCAGCTCACCTGGGGGATCTAATGAAAAACTGTTTTTT
CDR3 protein: CASSPGGSNEKLFF

clone size: .
V gene: TRBV29-1
D gene: .
J gene: TRBJ2-5
CDR3 DNA: TGCAGCGCCAGATTGGGGTTCGGCGAGACCCAGTACTTC
CDR3 protein: CSARLGFGETQYF

clone size: .
V gene: TRBV7-9
D gene: .
J gene: TRBJ1-2
CDR3 DNA: TGTGCCAGCAGCTTAAGGACACAGGACTATGGCTACACCTTC
CDR3 protein: CASSLRTQDYGYTF

clone size: .
V gene: TRBV27
D gene: .
J gene: TRBJ2-3
CDR3 DNA: TGTGCCAGCGCCAAAAGGGGAGGAGGGGCGGATACGCAGTATTTT
CDR3 protein: CASAKRGGGADTQYF

clone size: .
V gene: TRBV30
D gene: .
J gene: TRBJ2-5
CDR3 DNA: TGTGCCTGGAAAAGGCGCCTAAAAGAGACCCAGTACTTC
CDR3 protein: CAWKRRLKETQYF

clone size: .
V gene: TRBV5-1
D gene: .
J gene: TRBJ1-3
CDR3 DNA: TGCGCCAGCAGCCCAAGGTGGGGAGGGGCAGGTGGAAACACCATATATTTT
CDR3 protein: CASSPRWGGAGGNTIYF

clone size: .
V gene: TRBV30
D gene: .
J gene: TRBJ2-7
CDR3 DNA: TGTGCCTGGAGTGTATCCGACGAGCAGTACTTC
CDR3 protein: CAWSVSDEQYF

clone size: .
V gene: TRBV6-1
D gene: .
J gene: TRBJ2-5
CDR3 DNA: TGTGCCAGCAGTGCGGGAAGGGGAGTGGAGACCCAGTACTTC
CDR3 protein: CASSAGRGVETQYF

clone size: .
V gene: TRBV18
D gene: TRBD1
J gene: TRBJ1-1
CDR3 DNA: TGTGCCAGCTCAGGGACAGGGTTAAGTGTGACTGAAGCTTTCTTT
CDR3 protein: CASSGTGLSVTEAFF

clone size: .
V gene: TRBV19
D gene: .
J gene: TRBJ1-5
CDR3 DNA: TGTGCCAGTAGTTTGTCAGGGGCCAATCAGCCCCAGCATTTT
CDR3 protein: CASSLSGANQPQHF

clone size: .
V gene: TRBV15
D gene: .
J gene: TRBJ1-2
CDR3 DNA: TGTGCCACCAGCAGAGATCTAATCGGGCGGCCTAACTATGGCTACACCTTC
CDR3 protein: CATSRDLIGRPNYGYTF

clone size: .
V gene: TRBV30
D gene: .
J gene: TRBJ2-7
CDR3 DNA: TGTGCCTGGAGTGTATGGGGATACGAGCAGTACTTC
CDR3 protein: CAWSVWGYEQYF

clone size: once
V gene: TRBV2
D gene: TRBD1
J gene: TRBJ2-7
CDR3 DNA: TGTGCCAGCAGTTTCGACAGGGTGTACGAGCAGTACTTC
CDR3 protein: CASSFDRVYEQYF

clone size: .
V gene: TRBV10-1
D gene: .
J gene: TRBJ1-2
CDR3 DNA: TGCGCCAGCAGTGAGTCGTTCCTACAGCCCTTTAACTATGGCTACACCTTC
CDR3 protein: CASSESFLQPFNYGYTF

clone size: .
V gene: TRBV7-2
D gene: TRBD2
J gene: TRBJ2-3
CDR3 DNA: TGTGCCAGCAGCCGCGCTAGCGGGAGGGGAGATACGCAGTATTTT
CDR3 protein: CASSRASGRGDTQYF

clone size: .
V gene: TRBV5-4
D gene: TRBD2
J gene: TRBJ2-5
CDR3 DNA: TGTGCCAGCAGTCGCTCTTTAGCGGGGGCGGGGGAGACCCAGTACTTC
CDR3 protein: CASSRSLAGAGETQYF

clone size: .
V gene: TRBV27
D gene: TRBD2
J gene: TRBJ2-5
CDR3 DNA: TGTGCCAGCAGCCGGACTAGCCGACAAGAGACCCAGTACTTC
CDR3 protein: CASSRTSRQETQYF

clone size: once
V gene: TRBV5-1
D gene: .
J gene: TRBJ1-1
CDR3 DNA: TGCGCCAGCAGACAGGGTTTTGGGAACACTGAAGCTTTCTTT
CDR3 protein: CASRQGFGNTEAFF

clone size: .
V gene: TRBV19
D gene: .
J gene: TRBJ1-3
CDR3 DNA: TGTGCCAGTAAGACAGGCTCTGGAAACACCATATATTTT
CDR3 protein: CASKTGSGNTIYF

clone size: few
V gene: TRBV30
D gene: .
J gene: TRBJ1-1
CDR3 DNA: TGTGCCTGGAGTGATCGGGGAACTGAAGCTTTCTTT
CDR3 protein: CAWSDRGTEAFF

clone size: .
V gene: TRBV6-6
D gene: TRBD2
J gene: TRBJ2-7
CDR3 DNA: TGTGCCAGCAGAGGTGACGGGGGGTACTCCTACGAGCAGTACTTC
CDR3 protein: CASRGDGGYSYEQYF

clone size: .
V gene: TRBV10-3
D gene: .
J gene: TRBJ1-6
CDR3 DNA: TGTGCCATCAGTGAGTCGGGAAAGAGCTCCTATAATTCACCCCTCCACTTT
CDR3 protein: CAISESGKSSYNSPLHF

clone size: .
V gene: TRBV19
D gene: .
J gene: TRBJ2-2
CDR3 DNA: TGTGCCAGTAAGTCCAGGAACACCGGGGAGCTGTTTTTT
CDR3 protein: CASKSRNTGELFF

clone size: .
V gene: TRBV10-3
D gene: .
J gene: TRBJ2-1
CDR3 DNA: TGTGCCATCAGTGAGGTAGAACCAGCCTACAATGAGCAGTTCTTC
CDR3 protein: CAISEVEPAYNEQFF

clone size: .
V gene: TRBV4-2
D gene: .
J gene: TRBJ2-7
CDR3 DNA: TGTGCCAGCAGCCAAGATCTTCGGGGGACCTACGAGCAGTACTTC
CDR3 protein: CASSQDLRGTYEQYF

clone size: .
V gene: TRBV4-3
D gene: TRBD2
J gene: TRBJ2-7
CDR3 DNA: TGCGCCAGCAGCCAAGATCCGCCGGCAGGAGGAGGGCGGGAGGCCCCCGGGGAGCAGTACTTC
CDR3 protein: CASSQDPPAGGGREAPGEQYF

clone size: once
V gene: TRBV6-5
D gene: TRBD1
J gene: TRBJ2-7
CDR3 DNA: TGTGCCAGCAGCCAAGGTAACAGGGGAACCTACGAGCAGTACTTC
CDR3 protein: CASSQGNRGTYEQYF

clone size: .
V gene: TRBV10-2
D gene: .
J gene: TRBJ1-1
CDR3 DNA: TGCGCCAGCAGTGAACCCCTCCCGGGCGAAGCTTTCTTT
CDR3 protein: CASSEPLPGEAFF

clone size: once
V gene: TRBV29-1
D gene: TRBD1
J gene: TRBJ1-3
CDR3 DNA: TGCAGCGGGCGGACAGGGGGGGACACCATATATTTT
CDR3 protein: CSGRTGGDTIYF

clone size: .
V gene: TRBV18
D gene: .
J gene: TRBJ1-4
CDR3 DNA: TGTGCCAGCTCACCAGGTTCAAAGCTTAATGAAAAACTGTTTTTT
CDR3 protein: CASSPGSKLNEKLFF

clone size: few
V gene: TRBV7-3
D gene: .
J gene: TRBJ2-2
CDR3 DNA: TGTGCCAGCGCCCGGGGAGCGGACCGCACCGGGGAGCTGTTTTTT
CDR3 protein: CASARGADRTGELFF

clone size: .
V gene: TRBV27
D gene: TRBD1
J gene: TRBJ1-6
CDR3 DNA: TGTGCCAGCAGGGTACAGGGGGATTCACCCCTCCACTTT
CDR3 protein: CASRVQGDSPLHF

clone size: .
V gene: TRBV4-1
D gene: TRBD2
J gene: TRBJ2-5
CDR3 DNA: TGCGCCAGCAGCCCCGGGGGGGGCGGGGAGACCCAGTACTTC
CDR3 protein: CASSPGGGGETQYF

clone size: .
V gene: TRBV7-7
D gene: TRBD1
J gene: TRBJ1-5
CDR3 DNA: TGTGCCGCAAGGACAGGGGACAGCAATCAGCCCCAGCATTTT
CDR3 protein: CAARTGDSNQPQHF

clone size: .
V gene: TRBV28
D gene: .
J gene: TRBJ2-1
CDR3 DNA: TGTGCCAGCAGCCGACCCGCGGAGCAGTTCTTC
CDR3 protein: CASSRPAEQFF

clone size: .
V gene: TRBV19
D gene: .
J gene: TRBJ1-4
CDR3 DNA: TGTGCCAGTAGTATGATGCAGGGCAATAATGAAAAACTGTTTTTT
CDR3 protein: CASSMMQGNNEKLFF

clone size: .
V gene: TRBV10-2
D gene: .
J gene: TRBJ2-7
CDR3 DNA: TGCGCCAGCACCGGACTATCTTCCTACGAGCAGTACTTC
CDR3 protein: CASTGLSSYEQYF

clone size: .
V gene: TRBV10-3
D gene: .
J gene: TRBJ2-6
CDR3 DNA: TGTGCCGTCGACAGCAGCTCTGGGGCCAACGTCCTGACTTTC
CDR3 protein: CAVDSSSGANVLTF

clone size: .
V gene: TRBV28
D gene: TRBD1
J gene: TRBJ1-2
CDR3 DNA: TGTGCCAGCAGCTTGATACAGGGGGTTTATGGCTACACCTTC
CDR3 protein: CASSLIQGVYGYTF

clone size: .
V gene: TRBV7-6
D gene: TRBD1
J gene: TRBJ2-6
CDR3 DNA: TGTGCCAGCAGCTTACAACAGGGGGGTGGGGCCAACGTCCTGACTTTC
CDR3 protein: CASSLQQGGGANVLTF

clone size: .
V gene: TRBV4-2
D gene: .
J gene: TRBJ2-3
CDR3 DNA: TGTGCCAGCAGCCAAGTCCGGGGAGATACGCAGTATTTT
CDR3 protein: CASSQVRGDTQYF